Given below is one TCR beta chain in context. Antigen: not known. The data belong to a study of T cell responses to AZD1222 COVID-19 vaccine. Looked up from germline, CDR1 is LGHDT and CDR2 is YNNKEL (reference sequence). Between the trimmed V and J ends, which lost 2 bases and 5 bases, there was a span of 9 bases. CDR3 length: 13 residues. Study-level results: Receipt of two AZD1222 doses was followed by a rise in Spike-specific TCR breadth and depth. Researchers report vaccine-associated CD4 TCRs spanning spike, with dominance at 160-218 and 743-854.

Some clones are missing from TCRdb's copy, which holds only in-frame ones; the method was immunoSEQ multiplex PCR. The profile shows tens of thousands of clones, 86% of them singletons. The gene calls are TRBV3-1 (or the pseudogene TRBV3-2) and TRBJ1-1; D may be TRBD1 (5 bases). The sequence derives from an adult who received the AZD1222 COVID-19 vaccine. Sequences were derived from peripheral blood, sampled 28 days after the second AZD1222 dose. CDR3 residues: CASSQSRGTEAFF. The CDR3, as DNA: TGTGCCAGCAGCCAATCGAGGGGAACTGAAGCTTTCTTT.